In this sample, the clone carrying this TCR beta chain turned up a few times. Its specificity is not known. Described time point: week 5, during vaccination. Alongside topical imiquimod, each dose of vaccine comprised 300 ug of mutant IDH1 20-mer peptide. V gave up 3 bases and J gave up 4 bases, with 9 bases separating them. CDR3 length: 14 amino acids. CDR1 is SGHVS, CDR2 FQNEAQ, per germline. The data belong to a study of a mutant IDH1 vaccine in newly diagnosed glioma. Study as a whole: In weeks 1, 3, 5, 7, 11, 15, 19 and 23, patients were immunized, eight times in all. Onset of vaccination occurred 4-6 weeks following radiotherapy alone, or with temozolomide cycles. The earlier regimen, radiotherapy, temozolomide, or both, was most often both.

Study conclusions and caveats: Pseudoprogression seemingly bore no relation to changes in top peripheral T cell clonotypes.

Assay: immunoSEQ multiplex PCR; the TCRdb copy retains only in-frame clones and omits some. Here the sample spans 35,000 to 45,000 clones, 81% being singletons. This TCR came from a man aged 45-60 years with glioma. The sequencing here drew on PBMCs, taken from a glioma patient whose treatment included an IDH1 peptide vaccine. The rearrangement links TRBV7-8 to TRBJ1-4, with D hard to call. The CDR3, as DNA: TGTGCCAGCAGCTTTTGGATGGATAATGAAAAACTGTTTTTT. Encoded protein: CASSFWMDNEKLFF.